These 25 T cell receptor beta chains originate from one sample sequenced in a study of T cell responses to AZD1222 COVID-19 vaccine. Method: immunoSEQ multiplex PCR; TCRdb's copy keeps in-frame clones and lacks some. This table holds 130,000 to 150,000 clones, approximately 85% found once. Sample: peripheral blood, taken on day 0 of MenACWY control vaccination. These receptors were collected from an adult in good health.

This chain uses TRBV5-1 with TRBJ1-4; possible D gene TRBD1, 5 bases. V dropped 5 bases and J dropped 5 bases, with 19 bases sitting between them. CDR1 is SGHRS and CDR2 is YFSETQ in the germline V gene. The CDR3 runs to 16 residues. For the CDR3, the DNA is TGCGCCAGCAGTTCTTCTTATACAGGAGGGAATGAAAAACTGTTTTTT. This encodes CASSSSYTGGNEKLFF.

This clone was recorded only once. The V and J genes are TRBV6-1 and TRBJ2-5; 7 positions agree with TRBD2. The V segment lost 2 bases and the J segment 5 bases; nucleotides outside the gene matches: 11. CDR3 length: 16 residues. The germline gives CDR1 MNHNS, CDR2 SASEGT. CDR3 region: CASSERLATVEETQYF. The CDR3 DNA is TGTGCCAGCAGTGAACGACTAGCAACGGTGGAGGAGACCCAGTACTTC.

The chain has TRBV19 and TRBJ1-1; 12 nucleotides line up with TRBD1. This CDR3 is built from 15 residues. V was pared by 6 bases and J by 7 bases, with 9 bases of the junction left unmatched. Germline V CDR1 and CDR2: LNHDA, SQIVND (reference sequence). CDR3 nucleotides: TGTGCCAGTAGGAGGGGACAGGGGGCGTATGGTGAAGCTTTCTTT. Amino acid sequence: CASRRGQGAYGEAFF.

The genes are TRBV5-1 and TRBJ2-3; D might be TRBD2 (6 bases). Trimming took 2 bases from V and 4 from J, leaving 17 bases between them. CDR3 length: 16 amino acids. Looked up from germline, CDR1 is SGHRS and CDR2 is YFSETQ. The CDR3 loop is CASSFGRGGSPDTQYF. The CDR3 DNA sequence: TGCGCCAGCAGCTTTGGGCGGGGCGGGTCCCCAGATACGCAGTATTTT.

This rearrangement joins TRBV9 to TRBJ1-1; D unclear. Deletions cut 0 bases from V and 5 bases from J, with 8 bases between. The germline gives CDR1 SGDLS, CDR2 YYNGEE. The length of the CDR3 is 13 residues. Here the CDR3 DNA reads TGTGCCAGCAGCGTAGCGGTGCGGACTGAAGCTTTCTTT. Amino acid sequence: CASSVAVRTEAFF. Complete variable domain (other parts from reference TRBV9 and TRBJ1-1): DSGVTQTPKHLITATGQRVTLRCSPRSGDLSVYWYQQSLDQGLQFLIQYYNGEERAKGNILERFSAQQFPDLHSELNLSSLELGDSALYFCASSVAVRTEAFFGQGTRLTVV.

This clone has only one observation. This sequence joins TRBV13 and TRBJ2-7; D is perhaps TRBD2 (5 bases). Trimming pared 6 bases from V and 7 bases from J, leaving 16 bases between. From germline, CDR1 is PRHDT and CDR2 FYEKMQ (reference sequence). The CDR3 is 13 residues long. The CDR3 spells CASRRVRADEQYF. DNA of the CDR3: TGTGCCAGCAGACGGGTCCGAGCGGATGAGCAGTACTTC.

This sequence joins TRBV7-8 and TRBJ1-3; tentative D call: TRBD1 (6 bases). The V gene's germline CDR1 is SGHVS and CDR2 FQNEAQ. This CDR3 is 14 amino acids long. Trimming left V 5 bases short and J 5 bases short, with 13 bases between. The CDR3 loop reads CASSAPGGRNTIYF. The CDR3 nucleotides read TGTGCCAGCAGCGCTCCGGGGGGGCGAAACACCATATATTTT.

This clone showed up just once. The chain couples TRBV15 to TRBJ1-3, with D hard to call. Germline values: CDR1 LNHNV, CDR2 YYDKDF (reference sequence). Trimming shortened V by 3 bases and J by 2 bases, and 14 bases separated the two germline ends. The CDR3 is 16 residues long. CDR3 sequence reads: CATSRESGFAGNTIYF. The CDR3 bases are TGTGCCACCAGCAGGGAGTCGGGTTTTGCTGGAAACACCATATATTTT.

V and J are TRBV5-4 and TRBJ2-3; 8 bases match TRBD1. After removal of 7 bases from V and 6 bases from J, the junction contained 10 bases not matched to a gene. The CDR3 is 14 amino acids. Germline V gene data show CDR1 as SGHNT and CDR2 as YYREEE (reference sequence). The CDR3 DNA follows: TGTGCCAGCGCCGAAAGCCAGGGGGCCGATACGCAGTATTTT. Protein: CASAESQGADTQYF.

The CDR3 loop is CASRSVAGIQETQYF. CDR3 in DNA: TGTGCCAGCAGGAGCGTAGCGGGGATCCAAGAGACCCAGTACTTC. This chain links TRBV27 with TRBJ2-5; 8 nucleotides agree with TRBD2. The trim removed 6 bases at V and 1 base at J, leaving 7 bases unmatched. Germline-derived CDR1 and CDR2 are MNHEY and SMNVEV (reference sequence). This CDR3 region has 15 residues.

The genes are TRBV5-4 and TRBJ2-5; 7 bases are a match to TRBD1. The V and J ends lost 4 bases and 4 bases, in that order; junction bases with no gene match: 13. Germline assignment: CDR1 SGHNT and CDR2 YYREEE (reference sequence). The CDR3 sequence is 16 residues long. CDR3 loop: CASSPEGGVYVETQYF. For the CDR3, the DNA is TGTGCCAGCAGCCCCGAAGGGGGCGTATACGTAGAGACCCAGTACTTC.

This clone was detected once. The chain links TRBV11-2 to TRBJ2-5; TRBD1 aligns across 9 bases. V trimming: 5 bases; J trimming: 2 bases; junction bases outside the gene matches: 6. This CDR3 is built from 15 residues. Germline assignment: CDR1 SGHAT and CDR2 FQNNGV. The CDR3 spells CASSPGQGRQETQYF. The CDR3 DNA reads TGTGCCAGCAGCCCGGGACAGGGTCGGCAAGAGACCCAGTACTTC. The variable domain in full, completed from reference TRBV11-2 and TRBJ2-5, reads EAGVAQSPRYKIIEKRQSVAFWCNPISGHATLYWYQQILGQGPKLLIQFQNNGVVDDSQLPKDRFSAERLKGVDSTLKIQPAKLEDSAVYLCASSPGQGRQETQYFGPGTRLLVL.

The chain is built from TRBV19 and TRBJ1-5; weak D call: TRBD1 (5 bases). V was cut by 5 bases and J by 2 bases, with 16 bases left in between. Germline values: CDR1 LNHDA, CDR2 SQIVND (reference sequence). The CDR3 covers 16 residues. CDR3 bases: TGTGCCAGTAGTGCACAAAACAGGAAAGGCAATCAGCCCCAGCATTTT. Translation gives CASSAQNRKGNQPQHF.

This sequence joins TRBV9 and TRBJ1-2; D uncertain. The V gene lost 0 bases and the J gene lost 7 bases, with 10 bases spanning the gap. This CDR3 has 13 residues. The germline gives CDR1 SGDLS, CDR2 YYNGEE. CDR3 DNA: TGTGCCAGCAGCGTAGAGGCAGGTGGTGGCTACACCTTC. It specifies CASSVEAGGGYTF.

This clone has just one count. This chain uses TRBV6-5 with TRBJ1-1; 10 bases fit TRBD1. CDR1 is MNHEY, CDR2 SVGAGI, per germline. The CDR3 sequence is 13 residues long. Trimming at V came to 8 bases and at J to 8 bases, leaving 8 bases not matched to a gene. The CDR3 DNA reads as TGTGCCAGCGGGGGGACAGGGGCTAGCGAAGCTTTCTTT. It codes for CASGGTGASEAFF.

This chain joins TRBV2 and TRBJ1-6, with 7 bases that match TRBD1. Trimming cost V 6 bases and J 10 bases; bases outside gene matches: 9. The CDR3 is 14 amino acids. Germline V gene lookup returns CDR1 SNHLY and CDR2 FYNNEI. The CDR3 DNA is TGTGCCAGCAGGCCACAGGGGTTGGGGTCACCCCTCCACTTT. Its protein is CASRPQGLGSPLHF.

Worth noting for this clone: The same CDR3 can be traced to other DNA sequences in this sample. CDR3 in amino acids: CASSLEGGRTEAFF. In nucleotides, the CDR3 is TGTGCCAGCAGCTTGGAGGGAGGGAGAACTGAAGCTTTCTTT. The rearrangement links TRBV5-4 to TRBJ1-1; D uncertain. Trimming left V 0 bases short and J 5 bases short, with 11 bases between. The CDR3 spans 14 residues. Germline-derived CDR1 and CDR2 are SGHNT and YYREEE (reference sequence).

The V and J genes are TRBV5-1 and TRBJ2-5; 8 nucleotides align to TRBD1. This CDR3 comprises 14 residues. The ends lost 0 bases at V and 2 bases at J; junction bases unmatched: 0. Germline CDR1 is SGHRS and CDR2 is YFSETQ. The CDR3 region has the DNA TGCGCCAGCAGCTTGGGGGACAGGCAAGAGACCCAGTACTTC. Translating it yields CASSLGDRQETQYF.

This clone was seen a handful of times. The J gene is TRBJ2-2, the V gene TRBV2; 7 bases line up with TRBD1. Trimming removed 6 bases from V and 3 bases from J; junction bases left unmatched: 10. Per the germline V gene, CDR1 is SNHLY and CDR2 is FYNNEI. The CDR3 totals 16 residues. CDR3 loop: CASSDLSDRDTGELFF. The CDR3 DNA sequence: TGTGCCAGCAGCGACCTTAGCGACAGGGACACCGGGGAGCTGTTTTTT.

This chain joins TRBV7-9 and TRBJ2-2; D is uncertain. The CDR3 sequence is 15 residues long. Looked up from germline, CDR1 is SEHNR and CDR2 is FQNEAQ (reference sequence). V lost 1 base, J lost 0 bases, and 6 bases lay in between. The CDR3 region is CASSLGQANTGELFF. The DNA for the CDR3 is TGTGCCAGCAGCTTAGGGCAAGCGAACACCGGGGAGCTGTTTTTT. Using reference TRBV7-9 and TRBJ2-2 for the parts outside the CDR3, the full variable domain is DTGVSQNPRHKITKRGQNVTFRCDPISEHNRLYWYRQTLGQGPEFLTYFQNEAQLEKSRLLSDRFSAERPKGSFSTLEIQRTEQGDSAMYLCASSLGQANTGELFFGEGSRLTVL.

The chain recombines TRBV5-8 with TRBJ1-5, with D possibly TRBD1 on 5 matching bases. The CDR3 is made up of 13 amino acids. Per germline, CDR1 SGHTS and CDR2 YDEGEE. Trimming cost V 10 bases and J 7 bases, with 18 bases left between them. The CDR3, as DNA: TGTGCCGCTAAGGAGAGGGGAGGACAGCCCCAGCATTTT. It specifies CAAKERGGQPQHF.

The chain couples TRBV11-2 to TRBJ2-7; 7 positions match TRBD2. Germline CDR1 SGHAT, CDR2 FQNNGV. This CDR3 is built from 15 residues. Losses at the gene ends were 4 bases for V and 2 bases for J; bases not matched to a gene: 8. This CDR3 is CASSYTSANTYEQYV. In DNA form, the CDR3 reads TGTGCCAGCAGCTACACTAGCGCCAACACCTACGAGCAGTACGTC.

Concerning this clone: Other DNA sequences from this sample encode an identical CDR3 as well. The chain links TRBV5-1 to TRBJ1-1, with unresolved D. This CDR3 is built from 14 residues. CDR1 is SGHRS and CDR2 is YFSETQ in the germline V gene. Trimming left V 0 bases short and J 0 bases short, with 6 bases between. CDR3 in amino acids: CASSLAGMNTEAFF. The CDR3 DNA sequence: TGCGCCAGCAGCTTGGCCGGCATGAACACTGAAGCTTTCTTT. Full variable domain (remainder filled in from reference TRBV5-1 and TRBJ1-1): KAGVTQTPRYLIKTRGQQVTLSCSPISGHRSVSWYQQTPGQGLQFLFEYFSETQRNKGNFPGRFSGRQFSNSRSEMNVSTLELGDSALYLCASSLAGMNTEAFFGQGTRLTVV.

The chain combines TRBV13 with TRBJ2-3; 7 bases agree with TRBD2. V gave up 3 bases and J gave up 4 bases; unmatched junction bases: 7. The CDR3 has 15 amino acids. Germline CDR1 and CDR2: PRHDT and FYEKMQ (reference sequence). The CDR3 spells CASSFRTSAADTQYF. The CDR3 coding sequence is TGTGCCAGCAGCTTCCGAACTAGCGCGGCAGATACGCAGTATTTT.

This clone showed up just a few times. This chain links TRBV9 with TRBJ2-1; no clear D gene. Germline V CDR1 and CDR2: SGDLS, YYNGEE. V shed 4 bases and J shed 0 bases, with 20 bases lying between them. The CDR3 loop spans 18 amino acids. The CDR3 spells CASSSIVGDESSYNEQFF. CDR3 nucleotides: TGTGCCAGCAGCTCTATCGTGGGTGACGAGAGCTCCTACAATGAGCAGTTCTTC. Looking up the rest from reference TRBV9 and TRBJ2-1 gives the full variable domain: DSGVTQTPKHLITATGQRVTLRCSPRSGDLSVYWYQQSLDQGLQFLIQYYNGEERAKGNILERFSAQQFPDLHSELNLSSLELGDSALYFCASSSIVGDESSYNEQFFGPGTRLTVL.